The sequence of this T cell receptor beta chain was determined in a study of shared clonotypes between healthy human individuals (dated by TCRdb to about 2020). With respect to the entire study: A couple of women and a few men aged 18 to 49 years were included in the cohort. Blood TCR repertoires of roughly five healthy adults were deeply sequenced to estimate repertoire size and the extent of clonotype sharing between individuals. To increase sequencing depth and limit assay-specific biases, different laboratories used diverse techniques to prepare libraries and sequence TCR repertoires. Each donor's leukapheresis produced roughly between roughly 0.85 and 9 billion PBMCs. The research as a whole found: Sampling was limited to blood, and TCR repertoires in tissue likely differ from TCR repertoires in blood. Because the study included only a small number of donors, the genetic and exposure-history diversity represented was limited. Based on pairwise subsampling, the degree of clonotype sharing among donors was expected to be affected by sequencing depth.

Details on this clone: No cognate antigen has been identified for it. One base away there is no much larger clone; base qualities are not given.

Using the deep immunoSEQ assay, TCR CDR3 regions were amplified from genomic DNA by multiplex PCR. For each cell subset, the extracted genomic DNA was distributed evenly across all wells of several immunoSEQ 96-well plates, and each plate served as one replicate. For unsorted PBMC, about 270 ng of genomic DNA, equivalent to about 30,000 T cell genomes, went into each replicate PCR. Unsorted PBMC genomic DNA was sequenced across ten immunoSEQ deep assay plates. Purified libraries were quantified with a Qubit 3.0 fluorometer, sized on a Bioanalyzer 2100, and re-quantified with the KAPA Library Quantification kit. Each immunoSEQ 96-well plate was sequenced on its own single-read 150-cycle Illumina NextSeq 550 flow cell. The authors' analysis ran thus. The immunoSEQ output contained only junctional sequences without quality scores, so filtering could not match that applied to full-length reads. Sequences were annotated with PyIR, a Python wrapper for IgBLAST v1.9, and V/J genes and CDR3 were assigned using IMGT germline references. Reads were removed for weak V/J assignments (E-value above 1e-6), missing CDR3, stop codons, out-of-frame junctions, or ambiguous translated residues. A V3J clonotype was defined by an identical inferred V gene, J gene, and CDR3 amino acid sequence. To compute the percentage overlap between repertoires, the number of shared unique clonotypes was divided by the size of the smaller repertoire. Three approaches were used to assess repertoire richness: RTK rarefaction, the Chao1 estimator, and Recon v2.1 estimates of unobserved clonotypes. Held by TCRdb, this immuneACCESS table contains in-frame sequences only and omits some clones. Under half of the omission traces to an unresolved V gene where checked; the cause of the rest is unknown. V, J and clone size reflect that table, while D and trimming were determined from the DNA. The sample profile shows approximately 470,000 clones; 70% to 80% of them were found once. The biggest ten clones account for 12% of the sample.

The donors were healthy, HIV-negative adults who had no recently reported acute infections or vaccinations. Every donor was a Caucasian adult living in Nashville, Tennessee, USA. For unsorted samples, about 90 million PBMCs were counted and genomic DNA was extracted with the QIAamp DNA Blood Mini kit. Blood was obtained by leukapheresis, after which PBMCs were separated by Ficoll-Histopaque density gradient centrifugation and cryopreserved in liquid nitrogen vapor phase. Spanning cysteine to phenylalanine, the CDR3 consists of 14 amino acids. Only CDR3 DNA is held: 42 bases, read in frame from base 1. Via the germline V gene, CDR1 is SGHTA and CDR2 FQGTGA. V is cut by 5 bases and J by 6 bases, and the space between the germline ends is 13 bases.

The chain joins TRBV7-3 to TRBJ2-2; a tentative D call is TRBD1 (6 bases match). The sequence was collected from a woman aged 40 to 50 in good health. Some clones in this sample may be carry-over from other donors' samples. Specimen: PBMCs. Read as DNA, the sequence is TGTGCCAGCAGCAAAATTGGGGGCCCCGGGGAGCTGTTTTTT. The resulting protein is CASSKIGGPGELFF.